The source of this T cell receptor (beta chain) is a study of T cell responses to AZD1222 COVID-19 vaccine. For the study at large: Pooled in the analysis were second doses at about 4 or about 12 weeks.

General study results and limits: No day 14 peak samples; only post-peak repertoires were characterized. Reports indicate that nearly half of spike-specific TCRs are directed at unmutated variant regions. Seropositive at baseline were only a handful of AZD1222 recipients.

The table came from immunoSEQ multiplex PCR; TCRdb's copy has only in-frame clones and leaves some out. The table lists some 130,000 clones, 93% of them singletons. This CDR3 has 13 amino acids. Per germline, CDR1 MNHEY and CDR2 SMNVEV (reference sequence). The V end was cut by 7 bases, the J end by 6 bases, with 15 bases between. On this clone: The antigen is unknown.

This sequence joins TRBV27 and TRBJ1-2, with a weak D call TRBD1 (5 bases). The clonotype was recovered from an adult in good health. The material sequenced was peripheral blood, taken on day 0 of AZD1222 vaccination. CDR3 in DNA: TGTGCCAGCACGTCTCGGGGGGGGAATGGCTACACCTTC. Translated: CASTSRGGNGYTF.